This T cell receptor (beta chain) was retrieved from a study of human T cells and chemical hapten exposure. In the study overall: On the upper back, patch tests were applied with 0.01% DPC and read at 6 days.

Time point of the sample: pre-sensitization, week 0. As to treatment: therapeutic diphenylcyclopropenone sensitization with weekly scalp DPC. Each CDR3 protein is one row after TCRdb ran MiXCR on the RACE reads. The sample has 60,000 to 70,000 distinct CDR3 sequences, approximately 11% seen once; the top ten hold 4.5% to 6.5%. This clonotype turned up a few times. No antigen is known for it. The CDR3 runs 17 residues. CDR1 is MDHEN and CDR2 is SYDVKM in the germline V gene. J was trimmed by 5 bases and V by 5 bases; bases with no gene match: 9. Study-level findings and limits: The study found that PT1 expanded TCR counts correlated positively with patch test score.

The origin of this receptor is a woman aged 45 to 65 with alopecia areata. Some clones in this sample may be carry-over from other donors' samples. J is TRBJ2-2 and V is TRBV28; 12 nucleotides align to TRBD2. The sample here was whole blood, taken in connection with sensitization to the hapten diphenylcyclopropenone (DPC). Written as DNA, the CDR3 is TGTGCCAGCAGTCTCCGACTAGCGGGAGTTGGAACCGGGGAGCTGTTTTTT. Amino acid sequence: CASSLRLAGVGTGELFF.